This TCR beta chain was captured by sequencing in a study of cytomegalovirus exposure and HLA in healthy donors. Donors consisted of healthy bone marrow donors. Trimming took 4 bases from V and 3 from J; bases not matched to a gene: 2. The CDR3 has 16 amino acids. Per the germline V gene, CDR1 is MGHRA and CDR2 is YSYEKL. The PCR had 60 Vbeta and 13 Jbeta primers. Data came from immunoSEQ multiplex PCR; TCRdb stores just in-frame clones and leaves some out. The data show 70,000 to 90,000 clones, and the top ten clones hold 3% to 4%. The sample taken for sequencing was PBMCs. The source is a man aged 18 to 35 in good health and CMV-seropositive. V is TRBV4-1 and J is TRBJ2-5; TRBD2 matches at 16 bases. The CDR3 is CASSRGLAGGEETQYF. CDR3 sequence (DNA): TGCGCCAGCAGCCGGGGACTAGCGGGAGGGGAAGAGACCCAGTACTTC.